A single sample is the source of the 10 T cell receptor beta chains below, sequenced in a study of molecular identifiers for immune sequencing clone quantification. TCRdb passed the PCR reads through MiXCR, listing each CDR3 protein once. The profile shows over 100,000 distinct CDR3 sequences, 35% of them singletons. Sequenced input: naive CD8+ T cells from blood, with Jurkat cell RNA spiked in. Stated subset: FACS-sorted CD8+CD4-CCR7+CD45RA+ naive T cells. These receptors were collected from a human donor in good health. Some libraries in this study had Jurkat cell RNA spiked in.

This clonotype was detected ten times or more. The chain is built from TRBV25-1 and TRBJ2-5, with unresolved D. This CDR3 is 13 amino acids long. V was clipped by 7 bases and J by 3 bases, with 12 bases between them. The germline V gene encodes CDR1 MGHDK and CDR2 SYGVNS. Here the CDR3 DNA reads TGTGCCAGCATGTCGCGGCTCGAAGAGACCCAGTACTTC. Translating it yields CASMSRLEETQYF.

To note about this clonotype: A read error may explain this, as a much larger clone is one base away. V usage is TRBV7-6 and J usage is TRBJ2-1; unclear D gene. This CDR3 comprises 11 residues. The germline V gene has CDR1 SGHVS and CDR2 FNYEAQ. CDR3 sequence (DNA): TGTGCCTGCAGCTACCTTAATGAGCAGTTCTTC. Its translation is CACSYLNEQFF.

A word on this clonotype: It may be a read error: a sequence one base away is much more abundant. V gene TRBV7-9 combines with J gene TRBJ2-5; D tentatively fits TRBD1 or TRBD2 (5 bases each). The CDR3 has 15 amino acids. Germline V CDR1 and CDR2: SEHNR, FQNEAQ (reference sequence). The DNA for the CDR3 is TGTGCCGGCAGCGACGGGACGGCTGCCCAAGAGACCCAGTACTTC. The encoded protein is CAGSDGTAAQETQYF.

V is TRBV6-1 and J is TRBJ2-7, with D possibly being TRBD1 (6 bases). Germline CDR1 is MNHNS and CDR2 is SASEGT. The V and J ends lost 2 bases and 1 base respectively, with 12 bases between them. This CDR3 has 15 amino acids. CDR3 bases: TGTGCCAGCAGTGAATACACAGGGCTTTCCTACGAGCAGTACTTC. Translating it yields CASSEYTGLSYEQYF.

Concerning this clonotype itself: The junction differs from germline at one of its ends, possibly a read error. V usage is TRBV7-9 and J usage is TRBJ2-3, with D possibly TRBD1 on 5 matching bases. Germline V gene sequence: CDR1 SEHNR, CDR2 FQNEAQ (reference sequence). The length of the CDR3 is 16 residues. CDR3 residues: CARSLGPDSDTDPQYF. CDR3 in DNA: TGTGCCCGCAGCTTGGGGCCCGACAGCGACACAGATCCGCAGTATTTT.

In this sample, this clonotype turned up many times. The V gene is TRBV6-6, the J gene TRBJ2-7; perhaps TRBD2 as D (6 bases). The germline V gene has CDR1 MNHNY and CDR2 SVGAGI (reference sequence). Trimming pared 2 bases from V and 3 bases from J, leaving 11 bases between. This CDR3 spans 14 amino acids. This chain's CDR3 is CASSYGSGGYEQYF. DNA of the CDR3: TGTGCCAGCAGTTACGGTAGCGGAGGCTACGAGCAGTACTTC.

The chain employs TRBV27 and TRBJ2-1; D may be TRBD1 (6 bases). The CDR3 is made up of 16 amino acids. Trimming removed 5 bases at V and 6 bases at J, with 20 bases between. Germline CDR1 is MNHEY and CDR2 is SMNVEV (reference sequence). The CDR3 spells CASSPPGVALGNEQFF. CDR3 sequence (DNA): TGTGCCAGCAGTCCCCCAGGGGTTGCCCTCGGCAATGAGCAGTTCTTC.

Note on this clonotype: A much larger clone differs by one base, so this may be a read error. This chain connects TRBV4-3 to TRBJ2-6; D gene uncertain. Between the trimmed V and J ends, which lost 0 bases and 2 bases, there was a span of 8 bases. The V gene's germline CDR1 is LGHNA and CDR2 YSLEER. The CDR3 runs to 16 residues. CDR3 sequence: CASSQEWLTGANVLTF. For the CDR3, the DNA is TGCGCCAGCAGCCAAGAATGGCTCACTGGGGCCAACGTCCTGACTTTC.

The chain combines TRBV7-3 with TRBJ2-3; perhaps TRBD2 as D (6 bases). This CDR3 spans 16 amino acids. In germline, CDR1 is SGHTA, CDR2 FQGTGA. V was cut by 5 bases and J by 2 bases, with 17 bases left in between. CDR3 amino acids: CASSPDYSRPTDTQYF. The CDR3 nucleotides are TGTGCCAGCAGCCCGGACTACTCCCGGCCCACAGATACGCAGTATTTT.

Worth noting for this clonotype: This clone may be a read error of a much larger clone one base away. The gene calls are TRBV6-5 and TRBJ2-7, with D perhaps TRBD1 or TRBD2 (5 bases each). The CDR3 consists of 11 residues. The germline V and J ends were trimmed by 5 bases and 5 bases, with 7 bases remaining between them. CDR1 and CDR2 from the germline V gene are MNHEY and SVGAGI. The CDR3 bases are TGTGCCAGCAGTGAGGGGAACGAGCAGTACTTC. It codes for CASSEGNEQYF.